The 3 T cell receptor beta chains presented below share a single source sample, sequenced in a study of control samples from healthy donors and cancer patients. TCRdb keeps only in-frame clones here, not all; method: immunoSEQ multiplex PCR. Recorded for this sample: roughly 190,000 clones. The source material was blood. These receptors were collected from a young woman in good health.

The chain uses TRBV7-3 and TRBJ1-1; D is unresolved. Germline loops: CDR1 SGHTA, CDR2 FQGTGA. This CDR3 contains 17 residues. V dropped 1 base and J dropped 1 base, with 16 bases sitting between them. CDR3: CASSLKPWERKNTEAFF. As DNA, the CDR3 is TGTGCCAGCAGCTTAAAACCCTGGGAGAGGAAGAACACTGAAGCTTTCTTT.

The J gene is TRBJ2-5, the V gene TRBV29-1, with 7 positions matching TRBD1. Unmatched junction bases numbered 5, after V lost 2 bases and J lost 5 bases. The CDR3 length is 13 residues. Germline V lookup: CDR1 SQVTM, CDR2 ANQGSEA. The CDR3 region has the DNA TGCAGCGTTGAAAGGGGGCCCCAGGAGACCCAGTACTTC. Encoded protein: CSVERGPQETQYF.

This sequence joins TRBV9 and TRBJ1-2; no firm D call. Between the trimmed V and J ends, which lost 4 bases and 2 bases, there was a span of 12 bases. This CDR3 has 14 amino acids. From germline, CDR1 is SGDLS and CDR2 YYNGEE. The CDR3 loop is CASSPSRQNYGYTF. The CDR3 coding sequence is TGTGCCAGCAGCCCCAGTCGGCAAAACTATGGCTACACCTTC.